Below, 23 T cell receptor beta chains from the same sample are listed, as sequenced in a study of cytomegalovirus exposure and HLA in healthy donors. Sequencing used immunoSEQ multiplex PCR; TCRdb keeps in-frame clones, though not all of them. The table includes over 200,000 clones, over 75% detected once. Sequenced: PBMCs. The source is a woman aged 18-29 years in good health and CMV-seropositive.

The chain couples TRBV29-1 to TRBJ2-5; 7 bases align to TRBD2. Trimming removed 2 bases from V and 2 bases from J; junction bases left unmatched: 8. CDR3 size: 15 residues. The V gene's germline CDR1 is SQVTM and CDR2 ANQGSEA. Here the CDR3 DNA reads TGCAGCGTTGAACTAGCGGAAAGGTGGCAAGAGACCCAGTACTTC. Translated: CSVELAERWQETQYF.

The V and J genes are TRBV27 and TRBJ2-1, with 8 nucleotides matching TRBD2. After removal of 7 bases from V and 4 bases from J, the junction contained 6 bases not matched to a gene. Germline V gene lookup returns CDR1 MNHEY and CDR2 SMNVEV (reference sequence). This CDR3 is 14 amino acids long. The CDR3 DNA reads as TGTGCCAGCACAGCGGGAGAGTTGTACAATGAGCAGTTCTTC. It yields the protein CASTAGELYNEQFF.

The chain carries TRBV2 and TRBJ2-1; TRBD1 is a possible D gene (5 bases). Trimming shortened V by 2 bases and J by 7 bases, and 9 bases separated the two germline ends. Per germline, CDR1 SNHLY and CDR2 FYNNEI. The CDR3 sequence is 13 residues long. This CDR3 reads CASSELRVNEQFF. CDR3 DNA: TGTGCCAGCAGTGAACTCAGGGTGAATGAGCAGTTCTTC.

There are a few counts of this clone. The chain is built from TRBV7-3 and TRBJ1-2; the D is unclear. The CDR3 is 12 residues long. V lost 5 bases, J lost 2 bases, and 6 bases lay in between. From germline, CDR1 is SGHTA and CDR2 FQGTGA. CDR3 amino acids: CASSTRNYGYTF. The CDR3 DNA reads as TGTGCCAGCAGCACACGAAACTATGGCTACACCTTC.

The chain uses TRBV7-8 and TRBJ2-1; 10 bases are a match to TRBD2. The ends lost 2 bases at V and 4 bases at J; junction bases unmatched: 5. The germline V gene encodes CDR1 SGHVS and CDR2 FQNEAQ. This CDR3 comprises 16 residues. CDR3: CASSLLRTSGYNEQFF. CDR3 DNA sequence: TGTGCCAGCAGCTTACTCCGGACTAGCGGTTACAATGAGCAGTTCTTC.

J is TRBJ1-1 and V is TRBV20-1; TRBD1 might be the D (5 bases). The length of the CDR3 is 10 residues. Germline V gives CDR1 DFQATT, CDR2 SNEGSKA (reference sequence). V was pared by 3 bases and J by 8 bases, with 7 bases between. The CDR3 is CSARAGEAFF. DNA of the CDR3: TGCAGTGCTAGGGCAGGGGAAGCTTTCTTT.

This chain links TRBV9 with TRBJ2-1; 11 bases map to TRBD1. In germline, CDR1 is SGDLS, CDR2 YYNGEE. The CDR3 totals 15 residues. V was pared by 4 bases and J by 5 bases, with 5 bases of the junction left unmatched. CDR3 sequence: CASSTGTGGNNEQFF. In nucleotides, the CDR3 is TGTGCCAGCAGCACCGGGACAGGGGGTAACAATGAGCAGTTCTTC.

The chain joins TRBV5-1 to TRBJ1-1, with D hard to call. Looked up from germline, CDR1 is SGHRS and CDR2 is YFSETQ. This CDR3 is 11 amino acids long. Trimming took 5 bases from V and 3 from J, leaving 5 bases between them. The CDR3 DNA is TGCGCCAGCAGGTCGGACACTGAAGCTTTCTTT. It yields the protein CASRSDTEAFF.

This sequence joins TRBV27 and TRBJ2-7; TRBD1 aligns across 8 bases. The CDR3 runs 15 residues. In germline, CDR1 is MNHEY, CDR2 SMNVEV (reference sequence). Trimming took 2 bases from V and 5 from J; bases not matched to a gene: 8. The CDR3 is CASSLKAGGPHEQYF. In DNA, the CDR3 is TGTGCCAGCAGTTTAAAGGCAGGGGGCCCCCACGAGCAGTACTTC.

This rearrangement joins TRBV29-1 to TRBJ2-2; TRBD1 aligns across 7 bases. The CDR3 totals 14 residues. Germline CDR1 reads SQVTM; CDR2 reads ANQGSEA. Losses at the gene ends were 6 bases for V and 2 bases for J; bases not matched to a gene: 6. The CDR3: CSVYDRANTGELFF. CDR3 DNA: TGCAGCGTGTACGACAGGGCTAACACCGGGGAGCTGTTTTTT.

The rearrangement links TRBV7-8 to TRBJ2-1; 10 nucleotides line up with TRBD2. V shed 1 base and J 6 bases; nucleotides not matched to a gene: 6. The CDR3 consists of 16 residues. Looked up from germline, CDR1 is SGHVS and CDR2 is FQNEAQ. CDR3 in amino acids: CASSLVGAGGPNEQFF. The CDR3 DNA follows: TGTGCCAGCAGCTTAGTCGGAGCGGGAGGGCCCAATGAGCAGTTCTTC. Full variable domain (outside the CDR3, taken from reference TRBV7-8 and TRBJ2-1): GAGVSQSPRYKVAKRGQDVALRCDPISGHVSLFWYQQALGQGPEFLTYFQNEAQLDKSGLPSDRFFAERPEGSVSTLKIQRTQQEDSAVYLCASSLVGAGGPNEQFFGPGTRLTVL.

The rearrangement links TRBV28 to TRBJ1-2; D remains ambiguous. The CDR3 runs 13 residues. Germline CDR1 MDHEN, CDR2 SYDVKM. V lost 3 bases, J lost 6 bases, and 11 bases lay in between. In DNA, the CDR3 is TGTGCCAGCAGTTTTTCAGACTGGGATGGCTACACCTTC. Translating it yields CASSFSDWDGYTF.

The chain is built from TRBV12-5 and TRBJ1-2; D gene ambiguous. From germline, CDR1 is LGHNT and CDR2 FRNRAP. The CDR3 runs to 16 residues. V was cut by 2 bases and J by 6 bases, with 19 bases left in between. This CDR3 is CASGLLTLRISHGYTF. The CDR3 nucleotides read TGTGCTAGTGGTTTGTTGACACTTCGGATCTCTCATGGCTACACCTTC. Full variable domain (outside the CDR3, taken from reference TRBV12-5 and TRBJ1-2): DARVTQTPRHKVTEMGQEVTMRCQPILGHNTVFWYRQTMMQGLELLAYFRNRAPLDDSGMPKDRFSAEMPDATLATLKIQPSEPRDSAVYFCASGLLTLRISHGYTFGSGTRLTVV.

V gene TRBV28 combines with J gene TRBJ2-5, with 8 bases matching TRBD2. The CDR3 covers 15 residues. Trimming cost V 5 bases and J 5 bases; bases outside gene matches: 10. Germline V gene sequence: CDR1 MDHEN, CDR2 SYDVKM. The CDR3 bases are TGTGCCAGCAGTGAAGCGGGGGCGACCACTGAGACCCAGTACTTC. This translates into CASSEAGATTETQYF.

V and J are TRBV7-8 and TRBJ2-3; no reliable D call. V dropped 5 bases and J dropped 8 bases, with 17 bases sitting between them. The CDR3 is 14 residues long. Per the germline V gene, CDR1 is SGHVS and CDR2 is FQNEAQ. The CDR3 sequence is CASSPTAVPGTQYF. DNA for the CDR3: TGTGCCAGCAGCCCTACCGCGGTCCCGGGTACGCAGTATTTT.

The chain joins TRBV7-9 to TRBJ2-7; 11 nucleotides agree with TRBD2. V was clipped by 5 bases and J by 4 bases; unmatched bases: 4. Germline values: CDR1 SEHNR, CDR2 FQNEAQ (reference sequence). This CDR3 has 14 amino acids. This CDR3 is CASSPGLAVYEQYF. CDR3 in DNA: TGTGCCAGCAGCCCGGGACTAGCGGTTTACGAGCAGTACTTC.

The chain recombines TRBV28 with TRBJ1-2; D ambiguous. Trimming removed 6 bases from V and 5 bases from J, with 16 bases in between. This CDR3 has 14 amino acids. Germline CDR1 MDHEN, CDR2 SYDVKM. In DNA form, the CDR3 reads TGTGCCAGCAGCTGGGCGGGAGGATTATATGGCTACACCTTC. Translation: CASSWAGGLYGYTF.

J is TRBJ2-7 and V is TRBV9, with 12 bases that match TRBD1. Trimming cost V 4 bases and J 5 bases; bases outside gene matches: 7. CDR1 and CDR2 from the germline V gene are SGDLS and YYNGEE. This CDR3 spans 15 amino acids. The CDR3 DNA reads TGTGCCAGCAGCCAAGGGGACAGGGGGCGAAACGAGCAGTACTTC. Its protein product is CASSQGDRGRNEQYF.

The chain uses TRBV13 and TRBJ1-3, with no clear D. The CDR3 is 14 residues long. Germline CDR1 is PRHDT and CDR2 is FYEKMQ (reference sequence). Trimming cost V 5 bases and J 4 bases, with 12 bases left between them. CDR3 coding DNA: TGTGCCAGCAGCCGAGGAGGTAGCGGAAACACCATATATTTT. This translates into CASSRGGSGNTIYF.

J is TRBJ2-7 and V is TRBV18; TRBD1 is a possible D gene (5 bases). This CDR3 has 14 residues. In germline, CDR1 is KGHSH, CDR2 LQKENI. Trimming stripped 2 bases from V and 2 bases from J, with 10 bases between. The CDR3 sequence is CASSPAQVPYEQYF. DNA for the CDR3: TGTGCCAGCTCACCAGCACAGGTCCCCTACGAGCAGTACTTC.

This chain joins TRBV7-6 and TRBJ2-3, with 7 bases lining up with TRBD1. This CDR3 has 14 residues. Trimming took 6 bases from V and 1 from J; bases not matched to a gene: 4. Germline-derived CDR1 and CDR2 are SGHVS and FNYEAQ. CDR3 amino acids: CASRITGGTDTQYF. CDR3 nucleotide sequence: TGTGCCAGCAGAATCACAGGGGGCACAGATACGCAGTATTTT.

This rearrangement joins TRBV19 to TRBJ2-3, with TRBD2 matching 7 bases. This CDR3 spans 15 amino acids. The V and J ends lost 4 bases and 2 bases, in that order; junction bases with no gene match: 6. Per germline, CDR1 LNHDA and CDR2 SQIVND (reference sequence). The CDR3 region is CASSRGLVPTDTQYF. CDR3 coding DNA: TGTGCCAGTAGTAGAGGACTAGTCCCCACAGATACGCAGTATTTT.

CDR3 in DNA: TGTGCCGGTTCGACAGGGGACCCTTCTGGGGCCAACGTCCTGACTTTC. The encoded protein is CAGSTGDPSGANVLTF. The rearrangement uses TRBV28 and TRBJ2-6; 8 nucleotides agree with TRBD1. The trim removed 11 bases at V and 1 base at J, leaving 10 bases unmatched. This CDR3 contains 16 residues. Germline CDR1 reads MDHEN; CDR2 reads SYDVKM.